Following are 7 T cell receptor beta chains from one sample sequenced in a study of shared clonotypes between healthy human individuals. Generated by immunoSEQ multiplex PCR, the TCRdb table keeps only in-frame clones and is missing some. The sample has around 88,000 clones, 60% to 70% seen once. Sequenced material: memory CD8+ T cells sorted from blood. This sample's subset: CD45RO+ cells pooled with CCR7-negative TemRA cells. Receptors originate from a man aged 25-45 years in good health.

This clone has more than one count but fewer than ten. The chain joins TRBV28 to TRBJ2-2; 9 nucleotides match TRBD1. CDR1 and CDR2 from the germline V gene are MDHEN and SYDVKM. V was clipped by 3 bases and J by 8 bases; unmatched bases: 10. CDR3 size: 16 residues. CDR3 amino acids: CASSFLDRGGRGELFF. CDR3 in DNA: TGTGCCAGCAGTTTTTTGGACAGGGGCGGTAGGGGGGAGCTGTTTTTT.

This chain joins TRBV29-1 and TRBJ2-3; 12 bases are a match to TRBD1. The junction had 6 bases not matched to a gene; V was cut back by 3 bases and J by 5 bases. The CDR3 totals 15 residues. Germline CDR1 SQVTM, CDR2 ANQGSEA. CDR3 coding DNA: TGCAGCGTTGAGTTGGGACAGGGGGCTGAAGATACGCAGTATTTT. It specifies CSVELGQGAEDTQYF.

The chain is built from TRBV15 and TRBJ2-1; D is possibly TRBD1 (6 bases). The germline V gene encodes CDR1 LNHNV and CDR2 YYDKDF (reference sequence). This CDR3 region has 13 residues. Trimming took off 5 bases at V and 4 bases at J, with 9 bases between the two ends. Here the CDR3 DNA reads TGTGCCACCAGCGGAGGACAGTACAATGAGCAGTTCTTC. It yields the protein CATSGGQYNEQFF.

The chain links TRBV28 to TRBJ1-5, with D possibly TRBD1 on 5 matching bases. CDR1 is MDHEN and CDR2 is SYDVKM in the germline V gene. V lost 5 bases and J 4 bases, leaving 12 bases between the germline ends. The CDR3 extends over 14 amino acids. CDR3 DNA sequence: TGTGCCAGCAGTGGACAACTCCCTAATCAGCCCCAGCATTTT. Translation: CASSGQLPNQPQHF.

The rearrangement joins TRBV20-1 to TRBJ2-1, with a weak D call TRBD1 (6 bases). Trimming took 5 bases from V and 9 from J, leaving 11 bases between them. The CDR3 has 11 residues. Germline V gives CDR1 DFQATT, CDR2 SNEGSKA (reference sequence). CDR3 nucleotide sequence: TGCAGTGCTCTAGGGGGTGGTGAGCAGTTCTTC. This encodes CSALGGGEQFF.

The chain couples TRBV25-1 to TRBJ2-7, with a possible D match to TRBD2 (5 bases). V dropped 1 base and J dropped 2 bases, with 12 bases sitting between them. The CDR3 has 15 amino acids. Germline CDR1 reads MGHDK; CDR2 reads SYGVNS. CDR3 sequence (DNA): TGTGCCAGCAGTGAATTACTGGACTTTGCCTACGAGCAGTACTTC. Its translation: CASSELLDFAYEQYF.

This clone was counted once. The chain has TRBV7-9 and TRBJ2-3; D assignment may be TRBD1 or TRBD2 (5 bases each). Trimming removed 5 bases from V and 8 bases from J, with 14 bases in between. There are 13 residues in the CDR3. CDR1 and CDR2 from the germline V gene are SEHNR and FQNEAQ (reference sequence). This CDR3 reads CASSNPGRPTQYF. CDR3 DNA sequence: TGTGCCAGCAGCAACCCGGGGCGCCCTACGCAGTATTTT. Full variable domain (rest looked up from reference TRBV7-9 and TRBJ2-3): DTGVSQNPRHKITKRGQNVTFRCDPISEHNRLYWYRQTLGQGPEFLTYFQNEAQLEKSRLLSDRFSAERPKGSFSTLEIQRTEQGDSAMYLCASSNPGRPTQYFGPGTRLTVL.